This is a list of T cell receptor beta chains from one sample in a study of T cell responses to AZD1222 COVID-19 vaccine. Only in-frame clones appear in the TCRdb table, and some are missing; sequencing was by immunoSEQ multiplex PCR. The sample has around 130,000 clones, 80% to 95% seen once; the top ten hold around 1.1%. Sequenced material: peripheral blood, taken 28 days after the second AZD1222 dose. These receptors originate from an adult who received the AZD1222 COVID-19 vaccine. Each CDR3 is given with its conserved first and last residue. The D gene is left open where the match is weak. Clone size is not always given. Where it is, it says once, few, many or a class for expanded clones.

v_gene	j_gene	abundance	d_gene	CDR3aa	CDR3nt
TRBV7-3	TRBJ1-1	NA	NA	CASSFARNTEAFF	TGTGCCAGCAGCTTCGCACGGAACACTGAAGCTTTCTTT
TRBV15	TRBJ1-1	NA	NA	CATSRDRSEAFF	TGTGCCACCAGCAGAGATCGCAGTGAAGCTTTCTTT
TRBV5-1	TRBJ1-2	NA	NA	CASSFTHTGTEGYTF	TGCGCCAGCAGCTTTACACATACAGGGACCGAGGGCTACACCTTC
TRBV7-9	TRBJ2-3	NA	NA	CASSSRGPDTQYF	TGTGCCAGCAGCTCCCGGGGCCCAGATACGCAGTATTTT
TRBV9	TRBJ2-2	NA	NA	CASRPGPSTGELFF	TGTGCCAGCAGGCCCGGACCCAGCACCGGGGAGCTGTTTTTT
TRBV7-2	TRBJ2-5	NA	TRBD2	CASSRGGAVETQYF	TGTGCCAGCAGCCGCGGGGGGGCCGTCGAGACCCAGTACTTC
TRBV14	TRBJ2-1	NA	NA	CASSLPGGSYNEQFF	TGTGCCAGCAGCCTCCCCGGGGGCTCCTACAATGAGCAGTTCTTC
TRBV29-1	TRBJ2-1	NA	NA	CSVLSLREPESGEQFF	TGCAGCGTTTTATCCCTTCGGGAGCCTGAGTCGGGTGAGCAGTTCTTC
TRBV21-1	TRBJ1-5	NA	NA	CASSKEKGVKRQPQHF	TGTGCCAGCAGCAAAGAAAAAGGGGTTAAGAGGCAGCCCCAGCATTTT
TRBV12-5	TRBJ2-1	NA	NA	CASGPPLGGSSYNEQFF	TGTGCTAGTGGTCCCCCCCTCGGCGGTAGCTCCTACAATGAGCAGTTCTTC
TRBV4-2	TRBJ2-1	NA	TRBD2	CASSQGAGGQYNEQFF	TGTGCCAGCAGCCAGGGAGCGGGGGGGCAATACAATGAGCAGTTCTTC
TRBV7-3	TRBJ1-2	once	TRBD1	CASSSGDSYGYTF	TGTGCCAGCAGCTCCGGGGACAGCTATGGCTACACCTTC
TRBV7-3	TRBJ1-1	NA	NA	CASSPQGDGTEAFF	TGTGCCAGCAGCCCACAGGGAGACGGCACTGAAGCTTTCTTT
TRBV6-4	TRBJ1-6	many	NA	CASSEGEGNSPLHF	TGTGCCAGCAGTGAGGGGGAAGGCAATTCACCCCTCCACTTT
TRBV11-3	TRBJ2-1	NA	TRBD2	CASSLGAPSGRAGYNEQFF	TGTGCCAGCAGCTTAGGAGCTCCTAGCGGGAGGGCCGGCTACAATGAGCAGTTCTTC
TRBV24-1	TRBJ2-1	NA	NA	CATSDLRGDNQLSSYNEQFF	TGTGCCACCAGTGATTTGCGGGGGGACAATCAATTAAGCTCCTACAATGAGCAGTTCTTC
TRBV19	TRBJ2-5	NA	TRBD1	CASSAASTGGQETQYF	TGTGCCAGTAGCGCCGCTAGCACAGGGGGCCAAGAGACCCAGTACTTC
TRBV7-6	TRBJ2-7	NA	NA	CASSRDPQAYEQYF	TGTGCCAGCAGCCGAGATCCGCAAGCCTACGAGCAGTACTTC
TRBV7-2	TRBJ1-3	NA	NA	CASSLGHRSSGNTIYF	TGTGCCAGCAGCTTAGGACACAGGTCCTCTGGAAACACCATATATTTT
TRBV28	TRBJ1-5	NA	NA	CASKGGIINQPQHF	TGTGCCAGCAAGGGGGGGATCATCAATCAGCCCCAGCATTTT
TRBV27	TRBJ2-5	NA	TRBD2	CASGLGLAGVETQYF	TGTGCCAGCGGCCTCGGACTAGCGGGAGTTGAGACCCAGTACTTC
TRBV30	TRBJ1-5	NA	NA	CAWSAVTRGPQHF	TGTGCCTGGAGTGCGGTCACCCGGGGGCCCCAGCATTTT
TRBV7-9	TRBJ1-2	NA	NA	CASSLRGGSLNYGYTF	TGTGCCAGCAGCTTAAGGGGGGGATCCCTAAACTATGGCTACACCTTC
TRBV6-5	TRBJ2-7	NA	NA	CASSYRETYEQYF	TGTGCCAGCAGTTACCGGGAAACATACGAGCAGTACTTC
TRBV27	TRBJ2-7	once	NA	CASSFRAPRDSHLYEQYF	TGTGCCAGCAGTTTCCGGGCCCCGCGGGACAGCCACCTCTACGAGCAGTACTTC
TRBV12-5	TRBJ2-5	NA	TRBD1	CASGLARQGMETQYF	TGTGCTAGTGGTTTGGCCCGACAGGGGATGGAGACCCAGTACTTC
TRBV7-9	TRBJ1-5	NA	TRBD1	CASSPPTTGGNQPQHF	TGTGCCAGCAGCCCACCAACAACAGGGGGCAATCAGCCCCAGCATTTT
TRBV7-3	TRBJ2-1	NA	TRBD2	CASSFERGGLLNEQFF	TGTGCCAGCAGCTTCGAGCGGGGGGGCTTGTTAAATGAGCAGTTCTTC